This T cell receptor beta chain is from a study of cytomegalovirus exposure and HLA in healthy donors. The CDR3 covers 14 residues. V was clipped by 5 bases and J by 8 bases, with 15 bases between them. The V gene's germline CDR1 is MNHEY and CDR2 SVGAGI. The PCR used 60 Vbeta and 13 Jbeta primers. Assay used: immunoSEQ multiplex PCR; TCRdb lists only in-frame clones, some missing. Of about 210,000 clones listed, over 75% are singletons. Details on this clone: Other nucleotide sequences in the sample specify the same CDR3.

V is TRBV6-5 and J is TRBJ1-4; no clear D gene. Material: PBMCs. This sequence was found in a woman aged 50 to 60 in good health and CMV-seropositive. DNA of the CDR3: TGTGCCAGCAGTAATCGGGGAGGGCGAGAAAAACTGTTTTTT. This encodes CASSNRGGREKLFF.